The table lists the clone carrying this T cell receptor (beta chain) with a few counts. Its specificity is not known. Sequencing used immunoSEQ multiplex PCR; TCRdb keeps in-frame clones, though not all of them. Here the sample spans 94,000 or so clones, about four fifths being singletons. This CDR3 has 14 residues. V gave up 0 bases and J gave up 8 bases; unmatched junction bases: 4. The germline gives CDR1 SGHRS, CDR2 YFSETQ. The record originates from a study of radiation and T cells in renal cell carcinoma. Findings and caveats of the study: From baseline, blood top tumor clonotypes peaked at 2 weeks post-radiation.

Described time point: baseline pretreatment blood. Regarding treatment: 15 Gy SBRT to primary tumor, nephrectomy 4 weeks later. The receptor comes from a man in his 60s with renal cell carcinoma. The gene calls are TRBV5-1 and TRBJ1-4; 7 bases are shared with TRBD1. The specimen comprised blood, sampled from a patient whose treatment included radiotherapy and nephrectomy. DNA for the CDR3: TGCGCCAGCAGCTTGGGACAGGGCCAGGAAAAACTGTTTTTT. It translates to CASSLGQGQEKLFF.